The clone carrying this T cell receptor (beta chain) occurred many times. No antigen is known for it. The entry originates in a study of liver allograft versus peripheral blood T cells. Study at large: T cell receptor repertoires in transplanted livers were compared with those in recipients' peripheral blood.

Via MiXCR, TCRdb re-called the reads, giving one row per CDR3 protein. This table holds roughly 5,000 distinct CDR3 sequences, approximately 15% found once. The trim removed 0 bases at V and 4 bases at J, leaving 0 bases unmatched. Per the germline V gene, CDR1 is SEHNR and CDR2 is FQNEAQ (reference sequence). The CDR3 sequence is 15 residues long. Study observations and caveats: Within liver allografts, T cell receptor repertoires were reportedly different from those in peripheral blood.

This TCR was sampled from a human patient who had a liver transplant. Some of these T cells may belong to the graft donor. The J gene is TRBJ2-1, the V gene TRBV7-9; 10 positions agree with TRBD2. DNA for the CDR3: TGTGCCAGCAGCTTAGCACTAGCGGGGTACAATGAGCAGTTCTTC. Translation gives CASSLALAGYNEQFF.